The clone carrying this TCR beta chain showed up just a few times. The germline V and J ends were trimmed by 3 bases and 5 bases, with 20 bases remaining between them. CDR1 and CDR2 (germline): SGDLS, YYNGEE. The CDR3 is 16 residues long. This sample was included in a study of T cells in Graves' hyperthyroidism and ophthalmopathy. Authors of the study amplified TCR beta CDR3 regions from RNA transcripts. In the first-round RT-PCR of the TCR CDR3, the HTBI primer set was used. Via MiXCR, TCRdb re-called the multiplex PCR reads, giving one row per CDR3 protein. In the table there are more than 600,000 distinct CDR3 sequences, approximately 16% of which are singletons.

V gene TRBV9 combines with J gene TRBJ2-5; perhaps TRBD2 as D (6 bases). Sequences were obtained from blood. This clonotype originated in a young man with Graves' hyperthyroidism. CDR3 residues: CASSALGTSPPETQYF. DNA for the CDR3: TGTGCCAGCAGCGCTCTGGGGACTTCGCCCCCGGAGACCCAGTACTTC. Using reference TRBV9 and TRBJ2-5 for the parts outside the CDR3, the full variable domain is DSGVTQTPKHLITATGQRVTLRCSPRSGDLSVYWYQQSLDQGLQFLIQYYNGEERAKGNILERFSAQQFPDLHSELNLSSLELGDSALYFCASSALGTSPPETQYFGPGTRLLVL.